The rows below give T cell receptor beta chains drawn from one sample of a study of cytomegalovirus exposure and HLA in healthy donors. Assay: immunoSEQ multiplex PCR; the TCRdb copy retains only in-frame clones and omits some. The repertoire includes more than 100,000 clones, about 75% of them detected once, and approximately 31% sits in the top ten. The sample taken for sequencing was PBMCs. The receptor source for this set is a man in his sixties in good health and CMV-seropositive. The CDR3 runs from the conserved cysteine through the conserved F or W. The D gene is left open where the match is weak. Expanded clones are given a class, and other clones once, few, many or no size at all.

>TRBJ1-1|TRBV15|.|once|15
CATSRDRGANTEAFF
TGTGCCACCAGCAGAGATAGAGGCGCCAACACTGAAGCTTTCTTT
>TRBJ1-5|TRBV2|TRBD1|.|14
CASGGTGFYQPQHF
TGTGCCAGCGGAGGGACAGGGTTCTATCAGCCCCAGCATTTT
>TRBJ1-2|TRBV6-1|.|.|14
CASSDNGANYGYTF
TGTGCCAGCAGTGATAACGGAGCTAACTATGGCTACACCTTC
>TRBJ2-6|TRBV10-3|.|.|14
CAIADRTGANGLTF
TGTGCCATCGCAGACAGGACTGGGGCCAACGGCCTGACTTTC
>TRBJ2-4|TRBV2|TRBD1|.|11
CASNRGNIQYF
TGTGCCAGCAACAGGGGAAACATTCAGTACTTC
>TRBJ1-2|TRBV5-4|.|few|14
CASSSYSGNYGYTF
TGTGCCAGCAGCTCATACTCAGGGAACTATGGCTACACCTTC
>TRBJ1-4|TRBV5-1|.|few|14
CASSFEGRSEKLFF
TGCGCCAGCAGCTTCGAGGGGAGGAGTGAAAAACTGTTTTTT
>TRBJ1-2|TRBV4-2|.|.|15
CASSQGRQHNYGYTF
TGTGCCAGCAGCCAAGGCAGGCAGCATAACTATGGCTACACCTTC
>TRBJ2-1|TRBV4-2|TRBD1|.|17
CASSQDMADRGGSEQFF
TGTGCCAGCAGCCAAGACATGGCGGACAGGGGAGGGAGTGAGCAGTTCTTC
>TRBJ1-2|TRBV9|.|.|12
CASSVFTRGYTF
TGTGCCAGCAGCGTATTTACCCGGGGCTACACCTTC
>TRBJ2-3|TRBV4-1|TRBD2|.|15
CASSQGLAGTDTQYF
TGCGCCAGCAGCCAAGGACTAGCGGGCACAGATACGCAGTATTTT
>TRBJ1-2|TRBV5-1|TRBD1|.|16
CASSLAGTVANYGYTF
TGCGCCAGCAGCTTGGCCGGGACAGTTGCTAACTATGGCTACACCTTC
>TRBJ2-1|TRBV5-1|TRBD2|once|15
CASAKEAGGYNEQFF
TGCGCCAGCGCGAAGGAGGCGGGAGGCTACAATGAGCAGTTCTTC
>TRBJ2-3|TRBV7-3|TRBD2|few|16
CASSPGSGRAVDTQYF
TGTGCCAGCAGCCCAGGTAGCGGGAGGGCCGTGGATACGCAGTATTTT
>TRBJ1-5|TRBV5-1|TRBD1|.|15
CASSAGTGANQPQHF
TGCGCCAGCAGCGCCGGGACAGGGGCCAATCAGCCCCAGCATTTT
>TRBJ2-7|TRBV5-4|.|.|11
CASSIRGEQYF
TGTGCCAGCAGTATCCGGGGCGAGCAGTACTTC
>TRBJ2-3|TRBV5-5|TRBD2|.|16
CASSKGTSGPTDTQYF
TGTGCCAGCAGCAAGGGGACTAGCGGGCCCACAGATACGCAGTATTTT
>TRBJ2-3|TRBV7-3|.|.|13
CASSLSRGDTQYF
TGTGCCAGCAGCTTAAGCAGGGGAGATACGCAGTATTTT
>TRBJ2-7|TRBV30|.|.|12
CAWSDGHSEQYF
TGTGCCTGGAGTGATGGTCATAGCGAGCAGTACTTC
>TRBJ2-1|TRBV7-7|TRBD1|once|14
CASSSGAGGNEQFF
TGTGCTAGCAGCTCCGGGGCAGGGGGCAATGAGCAGTTCTTC
>TRBJ2-1|TRBV7-2|TRBD2|.|19
CASSLGPSGGTLGFNEQFF
TGTGCCAGCAGCTTAGGTCCTAGCGGGGGGACATTGGGATTCAATGAGCAGTTCTTC
>TRBJ1-1|TRBV5-1|.|.|14
CASSLLGVNTEAFF
TGCGCCAGCAGCTTGTTGGGAGTGAACACTGAAGCTTTCTTT
>TRBJ2-7|TRBV5-1|TRBD1|.|15
CASSQRQGTSYEQYF
TGCGCCAGCAGCCAAAGACAGGGGACCTCCTACGAGCAGTACTTC
>TRBJ2-5|TRBV19|TRBD2|.|14
CASSTGTSPTAQYF
TGTGCCAGTTCCACCGGGACTAGCCCCACGGCCCAGTACTTC
>TRBJ1-4|TRBV6-1|.|.|13
CASSPSLNEKLFF
TGTGCCAGCAGTCCCAGTCTTAATGAAAAACTGTTTTTT
>TRBJ1-2|TRBV30|TRBD1|.|16
CAWSVRTGVPNYGYTF
TGTGCCTGGAGTGTTAGGACAGGGGTGCCTAACTATGGCTACACCTTC
>TRBJ2-2|TRBV7-6|.|.|12
CANSFSVGELFF
TGTGCCAACAGCTTTAGCGTCGGGGAGCTGTTTTTT
>TRBJ2-1|TRBV2|TRBD2|few|12
CASTGGGNEQFF
TGTGCCAGCACGGGGGGGGGTAATGAGCAGTTCTTC
>TRBJ2-5|TRBV6-7|.|.|12
CATGLAEETQYF
TGTGCCACTGGACTCGCCGAAGAGACCCAGTACTTC
>TRBJ1-5|TRBV2|.|.|14
CASRGAGLNQPQHF
TGTGCCAGCAGGGGGGCCGGACTTAATCAGCCCCAGCATTTT
>TRBJ2-7|TRBV28|.|.|14
CASSPLAGFYEQYF
TGTGCCAGCAGTCCACTGGCGGGGTTCTACGAGCAGTACTTC
>TRBJ1-1|TRBV30|.|.|15
CAWSPISRDRTEAFF
TGTGCCTGGAGTCCCATCTCGAGAGACAGGACTGAAGCTTTCTTT